These T cell receptor beta chains were read from a single sample in a study of blood T cell repertoires in COVID-19. Some clones are missing from TCRdb's copy, which holds only in-frame ones; the method was immunoSEQ multiplex PCR. The table includes tens of thousands of clones, around two thirds detected once. The material sequenced was peripheral blood. The origin of the receptors is a man aged 65-85 years with COVID-19, enrolled during active disease. The CDR3 runs from the conserved cysteine through the conserved F or W. The D gene is left open where the match is weak. The size field is filled for only some rows; it gives once, few, many or a size class.

-	13	TRBD1	TRBV29-1	TRBJ1-2	TGCAGCGTTGGGGCAGGGGGCGACTATGGCTACACCTTC	CSVGAGGDYGYTF
-	12	-	TRBV2	TRBJ1-1	TGTGCCAGCAGTGAAGGGGAGGGTGAAGCTTTCTTT	CASSEGEGEAFF
-	18	-	TRBV6-2/TRBV6-3	TRBJ1-1	TGTGCCAGCAGTTACTCTAATACCGTGGTCAGGTTGAACACTGAAGCTTTCTTT	CASSYSNTVVRLNTEAFF
-	16	TRBD2	TRBV5-1	TRBJ2-3	TGCGCCAGCAGCTTGTCTGTAGCGGGGAGCACAGATACGCAGTATTTT	CASSLSVAGSTDTQYF
-	13	-	TRBV24-1	TRBJ1-5	TGTGCCACCAGTCGTGGGGCTGGGGAGCCCCAGCATTTT	CATSRGAGEPQHF
-	15	-	TRBV2	TRBJ2-6	TGTGCCAGCAGTCCCCCAGGGTCTGGGGCCAACGTCCTGACTTTC	CASSPPGSGANVLTF
-	12	-	TRBV9	TRBJ2-1	TGTGCCAGCAGCCCCAACAGTAATGAGCAGTTCTTC	CASSPNSNEQFF
-	16	-	TRBV7-3	TRBJ2-7	TGTGCCAGCAGCTTCCGGGAGCGAGGAGTAGGCTACGAGCAGTACTTC	CASSFRERGVGYEQYF
-	16	TRBD2	TRBV4-2	TRBJ2-2	TGTGCCAGCAGCCCTACTAGCGGGACTGACACCGGGGAGCTGTTTTTT	CASSPTSGTDTGELFF
-	16	TRBD1	TRBV19	TRBJ2-7	TGTGCCAGTAGTAAGGACAGGGAGGAGGTTTCGTACGAGCAGTACTTC	CASSKDREEVSYEQYF
-	14	TRBD2	TRBV2	TRBJ2-1	TGTGCCAGCAGTGGGGGACTAGCTTCCAATGAGCAGTTCTTC	CASSGGLASNEQFF
-	12	-	TRBV28	TRBJ2-7	TGTGCCAGCAATCGACAGGCCTTAGGGCAGTACTTC	CASNRQALGQYF
once	16	TRBD1	TRBV5-5	TRBJ2-5	TGTGCCAGCAGCTTGGGCGGCTCAGGGGGATACGAGACCCAGTACTTC	CASSLGGSGGYETQYF
many	16	-	TRBV5-8	TRBJ2-4	TGTGCCAGCAGCTTGTTTTCCCGTCAGTACAAAAACATTCAGTACTTC	CASSLFSRQYKNIQYF
-	15	TRBD2	TRBV6-2/TRBV6-3	TRBJ2-1	TGTGCCAGCAGTCCAACTAGCGGGAGGCGTAATGAGCAGTTCTTC	CASSPTSGRRNEQFF
few	16	TRBD2	TRBV2	TRBJ2-3	TGTGCCAGCAGTGAGAGACTAGCGGCCGGGGGAGATACGCAGTATTTT	CASSERLAAGGDTQYF
-	14	TRBD2	TRBV19	TRBJ2-7	TGTGCCAATAGTACCAGCGGGGAGACCTACGAGCAGTACTTC	CANSTSGETYEQYF
-	14	TRBD1	TRBV10-3	TRBJ2-7	TGTGCCATCAGTAGAATGACAGGGGGCAGGGAGCAGTACTTC	CAISRMTGGREQYF
-	15	TRBD1	TRBV14	TRBJ1-1	TGTGCCAGCAGCCACTTGGACAGGGAGATAACTGAAGCTTTCTTT	CASSHLDREITEAFF
-	14	TRBD2	TRBV27	TRBJ2-1	TGTGCCAGCCATGGGACTAGCGGGTACAATGAGCAGTTCTTC	CASHGTSGYNEQFF
-	16	TRBD1	TRBV5-5	TRBJ2-3	TGTGCCAGCAGCACTGGGGACAGGGGATTCACAGATACGCAGTATTTT	CASSTGDRGFTDTQYF
-	14	TRBD1	TRBV19	TRBJ2-7	TGTGCCAGTATGGGACAGGGGGCGGTCCACGAGCAGTACTTC	CASMGQGAVHEQYF
once	13	TRBD1	TRBV11-2	TRBJ1-2	TGTGCCAGCAGCTTAGGGACAGGGGATGGCTACACCTTC	CASSLGTGDGYTF
-	16	TRBD2	TRBV6-4	TRBJ2-1	TGTGCCAGCAGTGTTCGCGGACTAGCGGGGAACAATGAGCAGTTCTTC	CASSVRGLAGNNEQFF
-	14	-	TRBV5-1	TRBJ1-2	TGCGCCAGCAGCTCCTACGGACAGAACTATGGCTACACCTTC	CASSSYGQNYGYTF
-	15	TRBD1	TRBV5-8	TRBJ1-4	TGTGCCAGCAGACTCGGGACAGGGGATAATGAAAAACTGTTTTTT	CASRLGTGDNEKLFF
-	12	TRBD1	TRBV6-5	TRBJ1-2	TGTGCCAGCAGTTACCGGACAGGGGGCGTCACCTTC	CASSYRTGGVTF
-	14	-	TRBV7-2	TRBJ2-5	TGTGCCAGCAGCTCAAGACAGGGAGGCGAGACCCAGTACTTC	CASSSRQGGETQYF
-	13	-	TRBV19	TRBJ2-7	TGTGCCAGTGGACGGACAGACACCTACGAGCAGTACTTC	CASGRTDTYEQYF
-	14	-	TRBV27	TRBJ2-1	TGTGCCAGCACGGTGGGAGGGGGGTACAATGAGCAGTTCTTC	CASTVGGGYNEQFF
-	14	TRBD2	TRBV29-1	TRBJ2-1	TGCAGCGTTGAAGGCGGGGGTACCTACAATGAGCAGTTCTTC	CSVEGGGTYNEQFF
few	14	TRBD1	TRBV5-4	TRBJ1-2	TGTGCCAGTAAAGGGACAGGGGGCATTTATGGCTACACCTTC	CASKGTGGIYGYTF
-	15	TRBD1	TRBV7-9	TRBJ1-6	TGTGCCAGCAACTATACAGGGGCTGCGAATTCACCCCTCCACTTT	CASNYTGAANSPLHF
-	14	-	TRBV6-1	TRBJ1-1	TGTGCCAGCAGTGAACGGGAGGGGGACACTGAAGCTTTCTTT	CASSEREGDTEAFF
once	15	-	TRBV7-3	TRBJ2-1	TGTGCCAGCAGCCCCGCTGGTGGGAGCTTCAATGAGCAGTTCTTC	CASSPAGGSFNEQFF
-	17	-	TRBV13	TRBJ2-7	TGTGCCAGCAGCTTAGGCCTCTGGCAGGGGGGCTCCTACGAGCAGTACTTC	CASSLGLWQGGSYEQYF
-	11	-	TRBV6-2/TRBV6-3	TRBJ2-7	TGTGCCAGCAGTTCCCACTACGAGCAGTACTTC	CASSSHYEQYF
-	17	TRBD2	TRBV4-2	TRBJ2-7	TGTGCCAGCAGCCAAGCAGGGGTAGCAGCGGGAGTATACGAGCAGTACTTC	CASSQAGVAAGVYEQYF
-	15	-	TRBV11-2	TRBJ1-1	TGTGCCAGCAGCTTATTGTTTCGGGGGGACACTGAAGCTTTCTTT	CASSLLFRGDTEAFF
-	15	TRBD2	TRBV5-1	TRBJ2-5	TGCGCCAGCAGCTTGGCGGGGACTAGCGGCGAGACCCAGTACTTC	CASSLAGTSGETQYF
-	14	-	TRBV5-1	TRBJ2-7	TGCGCCAGCAGCCGACAGTCTGGCTCCTACGAGCAGTACTTC	CASSRQSGSYEQYF
-	14	-	TRBV27	TRBJ2-3	TGTGCCAGCAGTCCGCAGGGTTTTTCAGATACGCAGTATTTT	CASSPQGFSDTQYF
-	17	-	TRBV13	TRBJ2-1	TGTGCCAGCAGCCCCCCGTCGGGGGGCGTCACAGGCAATGAGCAGTTCTTC	CASSPPSGGVTGNEQFF
-	13	-	TRBV6-5	TRBJ1-4	TGTGCCAGCAAGACAGGTTCGAGTGAAAAACTGTTTTTT	CASKTGSSEKLFF
-	16	-	TRBV5-1	TRBJ1-2	TGCGCCAGCAGCCCCATGCCCGGCACAGCTAACTATGGCTACACCTTC	CASSPMPGTANYGYTF
-	15	TRBD2	TRBV2	TRBJ2-1	TGTGCCAGCTTGGGACTAGCGGGGGTCTACAATGAGCAGTTCTTC	CASLGLAGVYNEQFF
-	15	-	TRBV9	TRBJ2-3	TGTGCCAGCAGCGTAGGTGGCGGAGCCACAGATACGCAGTATTTT	CASSVGGGATDTQYF
once	15	TRBD2	TRBV5-6	TRBJ2-7	TGTGCCAGCAGCCGGCTAGCGGGGATCTCCTACGAGCAGTACTTC	CASSRLAGISYEQYF
few	19	TRBD2	TRBV14	TRBJ2-3	TGTGCCAGCAGCCAGTTCCGAGGACTAGCGGGTATTAGCACAGATACGCAGTATTTT	CASSQFRGLAGISTDTQYF
-	15	-	TRBV6-6	TRBJ2-2	TGTGCCAGCAGTTCCAGGGGGAGGAACTCCGGGGAGCTGTTTTTT	CASSSRGRNSGELFF
-	13	TRBD2	TRBV7-3	TRBJ2-3	TGTGCCAGCGGCGGGAGTCGCCCAGATACGCAGTATTTT	CASGGSRPDTQYF